This T cell receptor (beta chain) was obtained from a study of T cells in Graves' hyperthyroidism and ophthalmopathy. The CDR3 has 10 residues. CDR1 and CDR2 (germline): DFQATT, SNEGSKA (reference sequence). Trimming left V 0 bases short and J 7 bases short, with 4 bases between. It was uncontrolled infection, other autoimmune disease, pregnancy or lactation that excluded patients. In making diagnoses, clinical symptoms, serum thyroxine and TRAb, thyroid ultrasound and orbital computed tomography were all used. The CDR3 regions of TCR beta were amplified from RNA transcripts. HTBI primers were used for first-round RT-PCR of the TCR CDR3. TCRdb itself ran the multiplex PCR reads through MiXCR, one entry per CDR3 protein. The table shows 350,000 or so distinct CDR3 sequences, with approximately 18% occurring only once. This clonotype showed up many times.

Sequencing input: blood. The chain links TRBV20-1 to TRBJ2-7; no definite D call. This TCR derives from a woman aged 35 to 49 with Graves' ophthalmopathy. The CDR3 sequence: CSARDREQYF. In DNA, the CDR3 is TGCAGTGCTAGAGATCGGGAGCAGTACTTC.